Listed below are T cell receptor beta chains from one sample, sequenced in a study of blood T cells in healthy people across ages. TCRdb independently ran MiXCR on the 5' RACE reads; one entry per CDR3 protein. The sample consists of some 790,000 distinct CDR3 sequences, 29% of them appearing once. The sequenced material came from blood. The receptors here all came from an elderly woman in good health. The CDR3 runs from the conserved cysteine through the conserved F or W. A D gene is named only where the DNA matches it firmly. Rows may omit the clone size; those that give it use once, few, many or a size class.

d_call	j_call	clone_size	v_call	cdr3_length	cdr3_aa	cdr3_nt
.	TRBJ2-1	.	TRBV28	15	CASSYLSGTLNEQFF	TGTGCCAGCAGTTACCTATCCGGGACGCTTAATGAGCAGTTCTTC
.	TRBJ1-1	many	TRBV12-3/TRBV12-4	12	CASSSTGAEAFF	TGTGCCAGCAGTTCGACTGGCGCTGAAGCTTTCTTT
TRBD1	TRBJ2-6	many	TRBV7-9	18	CASRSIRDRGRGANVLTF	TGTGCCAGCAGATCTATCCGGGACAGGGGGCGTGGGGCCAACGTCCTGACTTTC
TRBD1	TRBJ2-5	many	TRBV9	16	CASSAGTGHPVETQYF	TGTGCCAGCAGCGCCGGGACAGGGCACCCGGTAGAGACCCAGTACTTC
.	TRBJ2-3	many	TRBV4-2	16	CASSHLGGPRGDTQYF	TGTGCCAGCAGCCACTTAGGAGGGCCTCGAGGAGATACGCAGTATTTT
.	TRBJ2-1	many	TRBV7-2	16	CASSSQEGLINNEQFF	TGTGCCAGCAGCTCGCAGGAAGGACTGATAAACAATGAGCAGTTCTTC
TRBD1	TRBJ1-5	.	TRBV20-1	16	CSASFRGRGGNQPQHF	TGCAGTGCTAGCTTTAGGGGGCGCGGGGGCAATCAGCCCCAGCATTTT
TRBD2	TRBJ2-2	few	TRBV9	15	CASGGERGGTGELFF	TGTGCCAGCGGAGGGGAGCGGGGTGGCACCGGGGAGCTGTTTTTT
.	TRBJ1-1	many	TRBV6-2/TRBV6-3	12	CASSSQGAEAFF	TGTGCCAGCAGTTCCCAAGGCGCTGAAGCTTTCTTT
TRBD1	TRBJ1-2	many	TRBV12-3/TRBV12-4	13	CASEGASDYGYTF	TGTGCCAGCGAGGGGGCATCGGACTATGGCTACACCTTC
.	TRBJ2-3	.	TRBV4-3	15	CASSLSLVGTDTQYF	TGCGCCAGCAGCCTCTCACTGGTGGGCACAGATACGCAGTATTTT
.	TRBJ1-1	.	TRBV6-5	15	CASGTGSSLNTEAFF	TGTGCCAGCGGTACAGGGTCATCTCTGAACACTGAAGCTTTCTTT
TRBD1	TRBJ1-2	many	TRBV28	15	CASSLLGQTNYGYTF	TGTGCCAGCAGTTTATTGGGACAGACTAACTATGGCTACACCTTC
.	TRBJ2-6	few	TRBV12-3/TRBV12-4	14	CASSNRTGANVLTF	TGTGCCAGCAGTAACCGGACAGGGGCCAACGTCCTGACTTTC
.	TRBJ1-1	many	TRBV7-9	17	CASSLGQGPSRRTEAFF	TGTGCCAGCAGCTTAGGCCAGGGGCCAAGCCGGAGAACTGAAGCTTTCTTT
.	TRBJ1-6	.	TRBV28	14	CASGRDTYNSPLHF	TGTGCCAGCGGCCGGGACACATATAATTCACCCCTCCACTTT
TRBD1	TRBJ2-7	.	TRBV11-2	15	CASSPTGTVYYEQYF	TGTGCCAGCAGCCCCACCGGGACAGTCTACTACGAGCAGTACTTC
.	TRBJ2-7	many	TRBV6-1	14	CASSGVGVQAEQYF	TGTGCCAGCAGTGGTGTGGGGGTTCAAGCCGAGCAGTACTTC
.	TRBJ2-7	.	TRBV5-4	15	CASSLRAGPSYEQYF	TGTGCCAGCAGCTTACGGGCCGGGCCTTCCTACGAGCAGTACTTC
TRBD2	TRBJ2-1	many	TRBV5-1	20	CASSSPRTSGGDSSYNEQFF	TGCGCCAGCAGCTCCCCTAGGACTAGCGGGGGGGACAGCTCCTACAATGAGCAGTTCTTC
TRBD2	TRBJ2-1	.	TRBV19	14	CATKLAGGPGEQFF	TGTGCCACCAAACTAGCGGGGGGGCCAGGGGAGCAGTTCTTC
.	TRBJ1-2	many	TRBV6-1	14	CASNTRTESYGYTF	TGTGCCAGCAACACCCGGACTGAATCATATGGCTACACCTTC
TRBD1	TRBJ1-1	.	TRBV6-5	17	CASSYSTRGTSGAEAFF	TGTGCCAGCAGTTACTCCACCAGGGGGACCTCTGGGGCTGAAGCTTTCTTT
TRBD1	TRBJ2-7	.	TRBV7-2	15	CASSLSGQGPYEQYF	TGCGCCAGCAGCTTGTCGGGACAGGGACCCTACGAGCAGTACTTC
.	TRBJ1-2	.	TRBV28	16	CASRIEGGGVKNGYTF	TGTGCCAGCAGAATAGAGGGCGGGGGGGTTAAAAATGGCTACACCTTC
.	TRBJ1-1	.	TRBV3-1	14	CASSLALVNTEAFF	TGTGCCAGCAGCCTGGCTCTGGTGAACACTGAAGCTTTCTTT
.	TRBJ2-7	.	TRBV7-9	14	CASSLVAARYEQYF	TGTGCCAGCAGCTTGGTGGCAGCTCGGTACGAGCAGTACTTC
TRBD1	TRBJ1-2	.	TRBV12-3/TRBV12-4	15	CASSPGQGREKGYTF	TGTGCCAGCAGCCCGGGACAGGGGAGGGAAAAAGGCTACACCTTC
TRBD1	TRBJ2-1	few	TRBV5-1	17	CASSFPLTGSSYNEQFF	TGCGCCAGCAGCTTTCCCCTGACAGGGAGCTCCTACAATGAGCAGTTCTTC
.	TRBJ1-2	many	TRBV28	11	CASRINYGYTF	TGTGCCAGCAGGATTAACTATGGCTACACCTTC
.	TRBJ2-2	few	TRBV20-1	13	CSASVLNTGELFF	TGCAGTGCTAGCGTCCTGAACACCGGGGAGCTGTTTTTT
.	TRBJ2-7	many	TRBV5-1	15	CASSTLDRVHYEQYF	TGCGCCAGCAGCACCTTAGACAGAGTTCACTACGAGCAGTACTTC
TRBD2	TRBJ2-1	many	TRBV20-1	14	CSALAGATYNEQFF	TGCAGTGCCCTAGCGGGGGCTACATACAATGAGCAGTTCTTC
.	TRBJ1-1	few	TRBV5-5	13	CASSFGPNTEAFF	TGTGCCAGCAGCTTTGGTCCGAACACTGAAGCTTTCTTT
.	TRBJ2-5	few	TRBV18	14	CASSKRRTEETQYF	TGTGCCAGCTCCAAGAGAAGGACAGAAGAGACCCAGTACTTC
TRBD1	TRBJ1-1	few	TRBV20-1	15	CSALRGRGLNTEAFF	TGCAGTGCCCTCAGGGGGAGGGGGTTGAACACTGAAGCTTTCTTT
.	TRBJ1-4	.	TRBV7-2	13	CASSWERKEKLFF	TGTGCCAGCAGTTGGGAAAGGAAAGAAAAACTGTTTTTT
.	TRBJ2-1	.	TRBV10-3	15	CAIRPTRGEYNEQFF	TGTGCCATCAGGCCCACAAGGGGGGAATACAATGAGCAGTTCTTC
.	TRBJ1-2	many	TRBV5-1	14	CASSLRTDIYGYTF	TGCGCCAGCAGCCTGCGGACAGATATCTATGGCTACACCTTC
.	TRBJ2-5	many	TRBV5-1	14	CASSSGIGEETQYF	TGCGCCAGCAGCTCGGGGATTGGGGAAGAGACCCAGTACTTC
.	TRBJ2-3	.	TRBV4-3	18	CASSQGSGAGFGTDTQYF	TGCGCCAGCAGCCAAGGGTCGGGGGCGGGTTTTGGCACAGATACGCAGTATTTT
.	TRBJ2-1	.	TRBV7-2	16	CASSLTYRVAYNEQFF	TGTGCCAGCAGCTTAACCTACAGGGTGGCATACAATGAGCAGTTCTTC
TRBD1	TRBJ1-2	many	TRBV10-3	13	CAIGQGANYGYTF	TGTGCCATCGGACAGGGGGCTAACTATGGCTACACCTTC